The rows below give T cell receptor beta chains drawn from one sample of a study of hypomethylating agent response in myelodysplastic syndrome. Only in-frame clones appear in the TCRdb table, and some are missing; sequencing was by immunoSEQ multiplex PCR. Of approximately 6,800 clones in the sample, more than 75% were seen once. The source material was bone marrow, sampled before or after starting hypomethylating agent treatment for myelodysplastic syndrome (not recorded which). These receptors were obtained from a human donor with myelodysplastic syndrome. The CDR3 runs from the conserved cysteine through the conserved F or W. A D gene is named only where the DNA matches it firmly. For some rows the clone size is stated as once, few or many, or as a class when expanded; others skip it.

>TRBV5-1|TRBD1|.|TRBJ1-3
TGCGCCAGCAGCCCGGAGGGGGCGAAGGGAAACACCATATATTTT
CASSPEGAKGNTIYF
>TRBV19|TRBD2|.|TRBJ2-1
TGTGCCAGTAGTATGACTAGCGGGGGGGTTTACAATGAGCAGTTCTTC
CASSMTSGGVYNEQFF
>TRBV7-6|.|.|TRBJ2-2
TGTGCCAGCAGCTTTAGTCGGGGGTCCGGGGAGCTGTTTTTT
CASSFSRGSGELFF
>TRBV2|.|.|TRBJ1-2
TGTGCCGGCTACGCGGGGGTTTGGGATGGCTACACCTTC
CAGYAGVWDGYTF
>TRBV25-1|.|.|TRBJ1-4
TGTGCCAGCAGTGGACAGGCTGCAACTAATGAAAAACTGTTTTTT
CASSGQAATNEKLFF
>TRBV6-6|TRBD1|once|TRBJ1-1
TGTGCCAGCAGGTGGGACAGGGCCATGAACACTGAAGCTTTCTTT
CASRWDRAMNTEAFF
>TRBV5-5|.|once|TRBJ1-2
TGTGCCAGCAGCTTGGGTGCGACCTTTAACTATGGCTACACCTTC
CASSLGATFNYGYTF
>TRBV29-1|.|.|TRBJ2-5
TGCAGCGTTGCAGGGAACGGGCGAGAGACCCAGTACTTC
CSVAGNGRETQYF
>TRBV7-9|.|few|TRBJ1-2
TGTGCCAGCAGCACCGGACAGCCGTATGGCTACACCTTC
CASSTGQPYGYTF
>TRBV19|.|.|TRBJ1-4
TGTGCCAGTCGATATGGCGGGACGGGGAATGAAAAACTGTTTTTT
CASRYGGTGNEKLFF
>TRBV25-1|.|.|TRBJ1-6
TGTGCCAGCAGTGAATCATGGGAGAATTCACCCCTCCACTTT
CASSESWENSPLHF
>TRBV14|.|.|TRBJ1-4
TGTGCCAGCAGCCAAGACAGGGGAATAGGGAAACTGTTTTTT
CASSQDRGIGKLFF
>TRBV2|TRBD1|.|TRBJ1-3
TGTGCCAGCAGTGCGGGGCAGACAGGGGGCTCTGGAAACACCATATATTTT
CASSAGQTGGSGNTIYF
>TRBV2|.|.|TRBJ1-5
TGTGCCAGCAGGGGGCAAGGGAATCAGCCCCAGCATTTT
CASRGQGNQPQHF
>TRBV6-1|TRBD2|.|TRBJ2-3
TGTGCCAGCAGTGATTTAGAGCGGGGGGGCCGGACAGATACGCAGTATTTT
CASSDLERGGRTDTQYF
>TRBV19|TRBD1|.|TRBJ2-5
TGTGCCAGTAGTTGGACAGGGGGGGACGAGACCCAGTACTTC
CASSWTGGDETQYF
>TRBV7-2|.|.|TRBJ1-1
TGTGCCAGCAGCTTGGAACAGAACACTGAAGCTTTCTTT
CASSLEQNTEAFF
>TRBV2|TRBD1|.|TRBJ2-3
TGTGCCAGCAGCGGGACAGCCACAGACACAGATACGCAGTATTTT
CASSGTATDTDTQYF
>TRBV21-1|.|once|TRBJ1-1
TGTGCCAGCAGCAACCGATCCGACAGCCGGAGGGGGATGAACACTGAAGCTTTCTTT
CASSNRSDSRRGMNTEAFF
>TRBV10-1|.|.|TRBJ1-1
TGCGCCAGCAGTACGTCAGGGGTACCTGAAGCTTTCTTT
CASSTSGVPEAFF
>TRBV4-1|.|.|TRBJ2-1
TGCGCCAGCAGCCAAGAGGTCGGCCGCTCCTACAATGAGCAGTTCTTC
CASSQEVGRSYNEQFF
>TRBV9|.|.|TRBJ2-3
TGTGCCAGCAGCCCCAGTAGGGGGAGACTCCACACAGATACGCAGTATTTT
CASSPSRGRLHTDTQYF
>TRBV9|TRBD1|.|TRBJ1-2
TGTGCCAGCACCCCGACAGGGTTCTATGGCTACACCTTC
CASTPTGFYGYTF
>TRBV7-6|TRBD1|.|TRBJ2-5
TGTGCCAGCAGCTTGGGGACAGGGGGCGGGGAGACCCAGTACTTC
CASSLGTGGGETQYF
>TRBV25-1|.|once|TRBJ1-2
TGTGCCAGCAGTGAAAATCTGGGAACTCTAAACTATGGCTACACCTTC
CASSENLGTLNYGYTF